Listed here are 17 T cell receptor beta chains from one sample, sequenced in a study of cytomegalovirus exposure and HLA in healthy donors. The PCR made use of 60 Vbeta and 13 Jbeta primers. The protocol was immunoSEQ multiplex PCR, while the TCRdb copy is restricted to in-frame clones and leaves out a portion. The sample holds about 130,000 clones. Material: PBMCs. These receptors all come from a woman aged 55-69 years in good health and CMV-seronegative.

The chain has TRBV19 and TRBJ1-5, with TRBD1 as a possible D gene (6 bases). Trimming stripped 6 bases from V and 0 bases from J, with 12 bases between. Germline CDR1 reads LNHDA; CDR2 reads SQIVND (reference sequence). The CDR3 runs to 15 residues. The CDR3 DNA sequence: TGTGCCAGTAGGGTTACAGGGACTAGCAATCAGCCCCAGCATTTT. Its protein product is CASRVTGTSNQPQHF.

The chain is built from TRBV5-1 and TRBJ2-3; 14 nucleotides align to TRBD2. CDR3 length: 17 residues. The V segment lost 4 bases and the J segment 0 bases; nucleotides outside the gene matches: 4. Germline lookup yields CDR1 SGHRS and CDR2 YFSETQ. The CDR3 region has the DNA TGCGCCAGCAGCCGGACTAGCGGGGGGTCTAGCACAGATACGCAGTATTTT. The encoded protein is CASSRTSGGSSTDTQYF.

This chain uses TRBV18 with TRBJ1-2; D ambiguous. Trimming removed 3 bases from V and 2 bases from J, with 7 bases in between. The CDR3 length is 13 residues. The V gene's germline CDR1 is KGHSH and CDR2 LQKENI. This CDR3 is CASSPPQNYGYTF. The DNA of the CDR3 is TGTGCCAGCTCACCTCCACAGAACTATGGCTACACCTTC.

The CDR3 nucleotides read TGTGCCAGCAGTTTTTCTTGGACAGGGCGCAACACTGAAGCTTTCTTT. This sequence encodes CASSFSWTGRNTEAFF. The chain links TRBV28 to TRBJ1-1; TRBD1 matches at 8 bases. The ends lost 3 bases at V and 2 bases at J; junction bases unmatched: 8. Germline CDR1 and CDR2: MDHEN and SYDVKM. The CDR3 is 16 amino acids.

The DNA for the CDR3 is TGTGCCAGCAGTCTCTTAGCGGGGGAACAAGAGACCCAGTACTTC. It specifies CASSLLAGEQETQYF. This chain connects TRBV6-5 to TRBJ2-5; 9 bases are a match to TRBD2. Trimming took 5 bases from V and 2 from J; bases not matched to a gene: 6. The CDR3 is 15 residues long. Germline CDR1 is MNHEY and CDR2 is SVGAGI.

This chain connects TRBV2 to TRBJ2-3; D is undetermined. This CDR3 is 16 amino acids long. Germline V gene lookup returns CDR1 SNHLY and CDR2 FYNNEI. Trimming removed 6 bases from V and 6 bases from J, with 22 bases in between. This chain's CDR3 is CASSRRTFGSDDTQYF. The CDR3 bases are TGTGCCAGCAGCCGTCGCACCTTCGGGTCCGATGATACGCAGTATTTT.

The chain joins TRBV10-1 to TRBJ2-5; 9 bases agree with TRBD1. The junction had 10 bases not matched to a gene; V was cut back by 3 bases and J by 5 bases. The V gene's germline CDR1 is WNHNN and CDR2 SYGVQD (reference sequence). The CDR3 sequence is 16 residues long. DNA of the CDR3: TGCGCCAGCAGTGACTCGGGACAGGGCCGTGAGGAGACCCAGTACTTC. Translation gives CASSDSGQGREETQYF.

The CDR3 nucleotides are TGTGCCAGCAGCCCCCGGACAGGGGGCCCTGAAGCTTTCTTT. This codes for CASSPRTGGPEAFF. V and J are TRBV9 and TRBJ1-1; TRBD1 matches at 11 bases. The V and J ends lost 4 bases and 6 bases, in that order; junction bases with no gene match: 5. CDR1 is SGDLS and CDR2 is YYNGEE in the germline V gene. This CDR3 has 14 amino acids.

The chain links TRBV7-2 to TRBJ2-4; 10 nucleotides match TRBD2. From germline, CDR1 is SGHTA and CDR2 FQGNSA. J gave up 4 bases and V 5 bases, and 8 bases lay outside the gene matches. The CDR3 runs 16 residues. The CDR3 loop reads CASSPPGLASKNIQYF. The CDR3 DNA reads TGTGCCAGCAGCCCGCCGGGACTAGCGTCAAAAAACATTCAGTACTTC.

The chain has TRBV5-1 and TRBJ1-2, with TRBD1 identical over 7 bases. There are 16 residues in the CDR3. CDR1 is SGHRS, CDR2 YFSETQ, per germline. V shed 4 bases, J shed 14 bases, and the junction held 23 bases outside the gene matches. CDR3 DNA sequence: TGCGCCAGCAGCCATTCTATTGGGACAGAGATACCCCTCTATACCTTC. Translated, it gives CASSHSIGTEIPLYTF.

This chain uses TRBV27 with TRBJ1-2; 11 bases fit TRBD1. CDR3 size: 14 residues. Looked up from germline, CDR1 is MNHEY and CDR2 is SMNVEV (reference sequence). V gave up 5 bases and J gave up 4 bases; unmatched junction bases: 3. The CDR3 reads CASSDGQGAYGYTF. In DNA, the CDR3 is TGTGCCAGCAGTGACGGACAGGGGGCCTATGGCTACACCTTC.

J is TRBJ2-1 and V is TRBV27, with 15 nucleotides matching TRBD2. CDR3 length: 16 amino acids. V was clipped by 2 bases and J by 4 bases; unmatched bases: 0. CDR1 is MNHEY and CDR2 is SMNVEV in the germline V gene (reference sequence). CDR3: CASSLGLAGGYNEQFF. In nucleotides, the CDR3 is TGTGCCAGCAGTTTAGGACTAGCGGGGGGGTACAATGAGCAGTTCTTC.

CDR3 region: CASSSRTENTEAFF. CDR3 DNA: TGTGCCAGCTCATCCCGGACAGAGAACACTGAAGCTTTCTTT. The rearrangement links TRBV18 to TRBJ1-1; possible D gene TRBD1, 6 bases. The CDR3 is 14 residues long. Between the trimmed V and J ends, which lost 5 bases and 1 base, there was a span of 11 bases. The V gene's germline CDR1 is KGHSH and CDR2 LQKENI.

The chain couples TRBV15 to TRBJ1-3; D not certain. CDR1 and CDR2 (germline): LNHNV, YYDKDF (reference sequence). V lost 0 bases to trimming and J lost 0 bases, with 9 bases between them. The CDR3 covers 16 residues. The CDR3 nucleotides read TGTGCCACCAGCAGAGATGTTCCCGTCTCTGGAAACACCATATATTTT. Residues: CATSRDVPVSGNTIYF.

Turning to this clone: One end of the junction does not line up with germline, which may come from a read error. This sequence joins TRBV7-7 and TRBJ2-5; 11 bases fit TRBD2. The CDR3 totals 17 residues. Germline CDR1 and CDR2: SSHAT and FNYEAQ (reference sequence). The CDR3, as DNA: TGTGCTAGCAGCTCAACTAGCGGGGGCCACCTAGGAGAGACCCAGTACTTC. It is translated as CASSSTSGGHLGETQYF.

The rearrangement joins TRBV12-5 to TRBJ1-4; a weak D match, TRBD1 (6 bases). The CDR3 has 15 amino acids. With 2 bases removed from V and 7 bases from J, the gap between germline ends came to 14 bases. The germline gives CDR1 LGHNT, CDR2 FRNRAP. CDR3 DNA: TGTGCTAGTGGTTTGAAAACAGGGTTTGGTGAAAAACTGTTTTTT. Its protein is CASGLKTGFGEKLFF.

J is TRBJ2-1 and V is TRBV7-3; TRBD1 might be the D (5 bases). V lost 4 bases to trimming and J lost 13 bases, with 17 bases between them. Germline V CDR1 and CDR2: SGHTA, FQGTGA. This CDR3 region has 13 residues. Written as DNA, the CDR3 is TGTGCCAGCAGCTCCTCCGTACGGACAACCCAGTTCTTC. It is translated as CASSSSVRTTQFF.